These T cell receptor beta chains were read from a single sample in a study of T cell changes during pregnancy in multiple sclerosis. Produced via immunoSEQ multiplex PCR; TCRdb's table is partial and in-frame only. Of more than 85,000 clones listed, 80% to 95% were seen once; the top ten hold 1.3% to 1.5%. Sequencing used peripheral blood, obtained in the third trimester of pregnancy. The receptors shown here come from a female donor in good health, enrolled as a control in a pregnancy study. CDR3s include the opening cysteine and the closing phenylalanine or tryptophan. D genes are given only for firm matches. A clone size is listed for some rows: how often the clone was seen (once, few, many), or a class if it is expanded.

D: NA
V: TRBV21-1
size: NA
J: TRBJ1-4
CDR3: CASSKGTGEAANEKLFF
DNA: TGTGCCAGCAGCAAAGGCACAGGGGAGGCGGCTAATGAAAAACTGTTTTTT

D: NA
V: TRBV21-1
size: NA
J: TRBJ2-7
CDR3: CASSTSHRQGSYEQYF
DNA: TGTGCCAGCAGCACATCCCACAGACAGGGTAGCTACGAGCAGTACTTC

D: NA
V: TRBV7-8
size: NA
J: TRBJ2-5
CDR3: CASSSKQGSQTQYF
DNA: TGTGCCAGCAGCTCTAAACAGGGATCGCAGACCCAGTACTTC

D: NA
V: TRBV12-2
size: few
J: TRBJ1-1
CDR3: CASRLVPGDRVNTEAFF
DNA: TGTGCAAGTCGCTTAGTCCCGGGAGACAGAGTGAACACTGAAGCTTTCTTT

D: TRBD1
V: TRBV7-9
size: NA
J: TRBJ2-6
CDR3: CASSEDRGPFSGANVLTF
DNA: TGTGCCAGCAGCGAGGACAGGGGGCCCTTCTCTGGGGCCAACGTCCTGACTTTC

D: NA
V: TRBV9
size: NA
J: TRBJ2-2
CDR3: CASSWAPGVTGELFF
DNA: TGTGCCAGCAGTTGGGCCCCGGGGGTCACCGGGGAGCTGTTTTTT

D: TRBD2
V: TRBV5-1
size: NA
J: TRBJ2-1
CDR3: CASSTGTSEYNEQFF
DNA: TGCGCCAGCAGCACCGGGACTAGCGAATACAATGAGCAGTTCTTC

D: TRBD2
V: TRBV2
size: once
J: TRBJ2-1
CDR3: CASAGEGSYEQFF
DNA: TGTGCCAGCGCGGGGGAGGGGAGCTATGAGCAGTTCTTC

D: NA
V: TRBV2
size: NA
J: TRBJ2-3
CDR3: CASSQTDTQYF
DNA: TGTGCCAGCAGCCAAACAGATACGCAGTATTTT

D: NA
V: TRBV15
size: NA
J: TRBJ2-2
CDR3: CATARNTGELFF
DNA: TGTGCCACCGCCAGGAACACCGGGGAGCTGTTTTTT

D: NA
V: TRBV5-6
size: NA
J: TRBJ2-5
CDR3: CASSQRQPYQETQYF
DNA: TGTGCCAGCAGCCAGAGACAGCCGTACCAAGAGACCCAGTACTTC

D: NA
V: TRBV7-2
size: NA
J: TRBJ2-2
CDR3: CASSLGPRANTGELFF
DNA: TGTGCCAGCAGCTTAGGGCCCAGGGCGAACACCGGGGAGCTGTTTTTT

D: TRBD2
V: TRBV27
size: NA
J: TRBJ2-3
CDR3: CASRGLAGVRTDTQYF
DNA: TGTGCCAGCAGGGGACTAGCGGGAGTGAGGACAGATACGCAGTATTTT

D: NA
V: TRBV6-5
size: NA
J: TRBJ2-5
CDR3: CASSYLAGIGETQYF
DNA: TGTGCCAGCAGTTATCTGGCGGGGATCGGGGAGACCCAGTACTTC

D: NA
V: TRBV25-1
size: few
J: TRBJ1-5
CDR3: CASSGSGGGRNQPQHF
DNA: TGTGCCAGCAGTGGCTCCGGCGGGGGTCGAAATCAGCCCCAGCATTTT

D: NA
V: TRBV18
size: NA
J: TRBJ1-5
CDR3: CASSPIQGENQPQHF
DNA: TGTGCCAGCTCACCAATCCAGGGTGAGAATCAGCCCCAGCATTTT

D: TRBD1
V: TRBV4-1
size: NA
J: TRBJ1-5
CDR3: CASSHGTGGDQPQHF
DNA: TGCGCCAGCAGCCACGGGACAGGGGGGGATCAGCCCCAGCATTTT

D: TRBD2
V: TRBV7-8
size: NA
J: TRBJ2-7
CDR3: CASSLELADSYEQYF
DNA: TGTGCCAGCAGCTTAGAGCTAGCGGACTCCTACGAGCAGTACTTC

D: NA
V: TRBV2
size: NA
J: TRBJ2-5
CDR3: CASSVGRQETQYF
DNA: TGTGCCAGCAGTGTGGGCAGGCAAGAGACCCAGTACTTC

D: NA
V: TRBV5-1
size: NA
J: TRBJ2-5
CDR3: CASSLFPRREETQYF
DNA: TGCGCCAGCAGCTTGTTCCCGAGAAGAGAAGAGACCCAGTACTTC

D: TRBD2
V: TRBV28
size: NA
J: TRBJ2-7
CDR3: CASLAGAKGREQYF
DNA: TGTGCCAGCCTAGCGGGAGCCAAAGGACGCGAGCAGTACTTC

D: NA
V: TRBV4-1
size: NA
J: TRBJ2-7
CDR3: CASSQVADRPYEQYF
DNA: TGCGCCAGCAGCCAAGTCGCCGACAGACCCTACGAGCAGTACTTC

D: NA
V: TRBV5-4
size: NA
J: TRBJ2-1
CDR3: CASSLAPGWPLNEQFF
DNA: TGTGCCAGCAGCTTGGCCCCGGGATGGCCCCTAAATGAGCAGTTCTTC

D: TRBD2
V: TRBV2
size: NA
J: TRBJ2-7
CDR3: CAGRGTPYEQYF
DNA: TGTGCCGGGAGGGGAACCCCCTACGAGCAGTACTTC

D: NA
V: TRBV7-2
size: NA
J: TRBJ2-2
CDR3: CASSRGLGSLAGELFF
DNA: TGTGCCAGCAGCAGGGGTCTCGGGAGCCTGGCGGGGGAGCTGTTTTTT

D: TRBD2
V: TRBV5-1
size: NA
J: TRBJ2-1
CDR3: CASSSGTSGYNEQFF
DNA: TGCGCCAGCAGCTCTGGGACTAGCGGCTACAATGAGCAGTTCTTC

D: TRBD2
V: TRBV28
size: NA
J: TRBJ2-7
CDR3: CASSRTSGIYEQYF
DNA: TGTGCCAGCAGCAGGACTAGCGGGATATACGAGCAGTACTTC

D: NA
V: TRBV19
size: NA
J: TRBJ1-1
CDR3: CASSPLSSGNTEAFF
DNA: TGTGCCAGTAGTCCCCTCAGTTCGGGGAACACTGAAGCTTTCTTT

D: TRBD2
V: TRBV10-3
size: NA
J: TRBJ2-3
CDR3: CAISGDGTSVSTDTQYF
DNA: TGTGCCATCAGTGGCGATGGGACTAGCGTTAGCACAGATACGCAGTATTTT

D: TRBD1
V: TRBV9
size: NA
J: TRBJ2-2
CDR3: CASSLQQGAGELFF
DNA: TGTGCCAGCAGCCTACAACAGGGGGCCGGGGAGCTGTTTTTT

D: TRBD2
V: TRBV19
size: NA
J: TRBJ2-7
CDR3: CASSRLAGDYEQYF
DNA: TGTGCCAGTAGCAGACTAGCGGGAGACTACGAGCAGTACTTC

D: TRBD2
V: TRBV5-1
size: NA
J: TRBJ2-7
CDR3: CASTDLAGAAHEQYF
DNA: TGCGCCAGCACTGACTTAGCGGGAGCCGCCCACGAGCAGTACTTC

D: NA
V: TRBV18
size: NA
J: TRBJ1-5
CDR3: CASSPDISNQPQHF
DNA: TGTGCCAGCTCACCCGACATTAGCAATCAGCCCCAGCATTTT

D: NA
V: TRBV18
size: NA
J: TRBJ2-3
CDR3: CASSPGHFSTDTQYF
DNA: TGTGCCAGCTCACCGGGACACTTTAGCACAGATACGCAGTATTTT

D: NA
V: TRBV7-9
size: NA
J: TRBJ1-2
CDR3: CASSLAQGGYTF
DNA: TGTGCCAGCAGCTTAGCCCAGGGCGGCTACACCTTC

D: NA
V: TRBV6-6
size: NA
J: TRBJ1-2
CDR3: CASSPVRGTNYGYTF
DNA: TGTGCCAGCAGCCCAGTACGAGGGACTAACTATGGCTACACCTTC

D: NA
V: TRBV18
size: NA
J: TRBJ1-2
CDR3: CASSPSGRNYGYTF
DNA: TGTGCCAGCTCACCATCAGGGCGGAACTATGGCTACACCTTC

D: NA
V: TRBV5-1
size: NA
J: TRBJ2-1
CDR3: CASSPEGSGVSGPGYNEQFF
DNA: TGCGCCAGCAGCCCGGAGGGTAGTGGGGTCAGTGGTCCGGGGTACAATGAGCAGTTCTTC

D: NA
V: TRBV28
size: NA
J: TRBJ1-5
CDR3: CASKGWGNQPQHF
DNA: TGTGCCAGCAAGGGGTGGGGCAATCAGCCCCAGCATTTT

D: TRBD2
V: TRBV19
size: NA
J: TRBJ2-1
CDR3: CASSTSSGGNNEQFF
DNA: TGTGCCAGTTCCACCTCTAGCGGGGGGAACAATGAGCAGTTCTTC

D: TRBD2
V: TRBV19
size: NA
J: TRBJ2-6
CDR3: CASSMGGRTGANVLTF
DNA: TGTGCCAGTAGTATGGGCGGGAGAACTGGGGCCAACGTCCTGACTTTC

D: TRBD2
V: TRBV28
size: NA
J: TRBJ2-2
CDR3: CASRLAGDRGTGELFF
DNA: TGTGCCAGCCGACTAGCGGGAGATCGTGGGACCGGGGAGCTGTTTTTT